These 18 T cell receptor beta chains were all obtained from the same sample, sequenced in a study of identical twins. TCRdb processed the 5' RACE reads anew with MiXCR; each CDR3 protein has one entry. Of roughly 690,000 distinct CDR3 sequences detected, around 6% appear once; the ten largest clones hold approximately 1.6%. Sequences were obtained from naive T cells sorted from blood. These receptors all come from a man between 18 and 29 years old in good health.

This clonotype came up many times. The gene calls are TRBV7-2 and TRBJ1-5, with no clear D. V was shortened by 4 bases and J by 0 bases, with 10 bases between the two germline ends. This CDR3 region has 15 residues. CDR1 is SGHTA and CDR2 is FQGNSA in the germline V gene. This CDR3 is CASSSSWGSNQPQHF. The CDR3 region has the DNA TGTGCCAGCAGCTCAAGCTGGGGTAGCAATCAGCCCCAGCATTTT.

This clonotype showed up many times. V gene TRBV4-1 combines with J gene TRBJ2-3; D is tentatively TRBD1 or TRBD2 (6 bases each). The CDR3 contains 13 residues. Trimming removed 10 bases from V and 6 bases from J, with 17 bases in between. Germline-derived CDR1 and CDR2 are MGHRA and YSYEKL. As DNA, the CDR3 is TGCGCCACCAAGGCTAGGGGGGCCGATACGCAGTATTTT. Protein product: CATKARGADTQYF.

This clonotype has just a few counts. The chain combines TRBV6-1 with TRBJ2-1, with TRBD2 matching over 12 bases. V lost 6 bases and J lost 9; bases outside the gene matches: 9. The CDR3 runs 15 residues. CDR1 MNHNS and CDR2 SASEGT come from the germline V gene. CDR3 bases: TGTGCCAGCAGCCTAGCGGGAGGGGGATTAGGTGAGCAGTTCTTC. Its translation is CASSLAGGGLGEQFF.

Many counts were recorded for this clonotype. This chain uses TRBV18 with TRBJ2-5; 9 bases fit TRBD1. There are 15 residues in the CDR3. The germline V gene encodes CDR1 KGHSH and CDR2 LQKENI. The V segment lost 1 base and the J segment 2 bases; nucleotides outside the gene matches: 2. CDR3 region: CASSPRDRVQETQYF. CDR3 DNA sequence: TGTGCCAGCTCACCACGGGACAGGGTTCAAGAGACCCAGTACTTC.

With respect to this clonotype: At one end, the junction sequence differs from germline, possibly due to a read error. The chain recombines TRBV5-6 with TRBJ2-3, with 8 bases lining up with TRBD1. Germline V gene lookup returns CDR1 SGHDT and CDR2 YYEEEE. The CDR3 consists of 16 residues. CDR3 region: CGSSLISGGATDTQYF. The CDR3 bases are TGTGGCAGCAGCCTCATCTCAGGGGGCGCGACAGATACGCAGTATTTT.

In this sample, this clonotype turned up many times. The rearrangement joins TRBV9 to TRBJ2-2; 7 bases fit TRBD2. V lost 4 bases to trimming and J lost 8 bases; unmatched junction nucleotides: 11. The CDR3 runs to 15 residues. Germline V gives CDR1 SGDLS, CDR2 YYNGEE. The CDR3 loop reads CASSSTSSVMGELFF. As DNA, the CDR3 is TGTGCCAGCAGCTCGACTAGCTCTGTCATGGGGGAGCTGTTTTTT.

This clonotype came up a few times. This sequence joins TRBV12-3 or TRBV12-4 and TRBJ2-1; D is unclear. This CDR3 spans 12 amino acids. The V and J ends lost 6 bases and 7 bases respectively, with 10 bases between them. The CDR3 here is CASSQSTNEQFF. The CDR3 DNA reads as TGTGCCAGCAGCCAATCCACAAATGAGCAGTTCTTC.

A few counts support this clonotype. The chain couples TRBV7-3 to TRBJ2-1; D uncertain. Germline V CDR1 and CDR2: SGHTA, FQGTGA. V was clipped by 5 bases and J by 2 bases, with 13 bases between them. The CDR3 length is 15 residues. CDR3 in DNA: TGTGCCAGCAGCCCAGCGTTTGGGACCTACAATGAGCAGTTCTTC. Protein: CASSPAFGTYNEQFF.

In this sample, this clonotype turned up many times. The V gene is TRBV5-1, the J gene TRBJ2-3; 8 positions match TRBD2. V trimming: 4 bases; J trimming: 2 bases; junction bases outside the gene matches: 6. The CDR3 totals 15 residues. In germline, CDR1 is SGHRS, CDR2 YFSETQ. The CDR3 here is CASSLTSGTTDTQYF. Written as DNA, the CDR3 is TGCGCCAGCAGCCTAACTAGCGGAACCACAGATACGCAGTATTTT.

This clonotype was counted between two and nine times. V is TRBV12-3 or TRBV12-4 and J is TRBJ2-3, with 8 bases fitting TRBD2. Unmatched junction bases numbered 14, after V lost 6 bases and J lost 6 bases. The CDR3 is 16 amino acids. CDR3 protein: CASRPPGAGARDTQYF. For the CDR3, the DNA is TGTGCCAGCAGACCTCCGGGAGCGGGAGCAAGGGATACGCAGTATTTT.

Only a few counts were recorded for this clonotype. CDR3 loop: CSARPRMGGYNEQFF. The CDR3 DNA reads as TGCAGTGCTAGGCCCCGAATGGGAGGGTACAATGAGCAGTTCTTC. The V and J genes are TRBV20-1 and TRBJ2-1; 7 nucleotides line up with TRBD2. The CDR3 has 15 residues. V lost 3 bases to trimming and J lost 4 bases; unmatched junction nucleotides: 9. Germline CDR1 and CDR2: DFQATT and SNEGSKA (reference sequence).

This rearrangement joins TRBV4-1 to TRBJ1-2; D is possibly TRBD1 (5 bases). The CDR3 length is 13 residues. Germline CDR1 reads MGHRA; CDR2 reads YSYEKL. Between the trimmed V and J ends, which lost 1 base and 6 bases, there was a span of 9 bases. For the CDR3, the DNA is TGCGCCAGCAGCCAAGGGGACGGAAATGGCTACACCTTC. Its translation: CASSQGDGNGYTF.

This clonotype was seen ten or more times. The chain has TRBV29-1 and TRBJ2-7; tentatively, D is TRBD2 (6 bases). Germline CDR1 and CDR2: SQVTM and ANQGSEA. V lost 5 bases to trimming and J lost 7 bases, with 12 bases between them. There are 11 residues in the CDR3. Here the CDR3 reads CSVSRAGEQYF. CDR3 bases: TGCAGCGTTTCCAGGGCGGGAGAGCAGTACTTC.

This clonotype turned up a few times. This chain links TRBV7-2 with TRBJ1-6; 9 bases match TRBD1. The CDR3 sequence is 17 residues long. Trimming took 4 bases from V and 7 from J; bases not matched to a gene: 11. Germline V lookup: CDR1 SGHTA, CDR2 FQGNSA. The CDR3 protein is CASSSPWGQGHNSPLHF. Written as DNA, the CDR3 is TGTGCCAGCAGCTCTCCCTGGGGACAGGGACACAATTCACCCCTCCACTTT.

This clonotype was recorded many times. V usage is TRBV20-1 and J usage is TRBJ2-2, with 7 bases identical to TRBD2. Per the germline V gene, CDR1 is DFQATT and CDR2 is SNEGSKA (reference sequence). This CDR3 contains 14 residues. The J segment lost 8 bases and the V segment lost 4 bases, leaving 10 bases of the junction unmatched. CDR3 coding DNA: TGCAGTGCTACGAGAGGCGGGAGTGTTGGGGAGCTGTTTTTT. Translating it yields CSATRGGSVGELFF.

This clonotype has ten or more counts. V gene TRBV24-1 combines with J gene TRBJ2-7, with D possibly matching TRBD2 (5 bases). CDR1 and CDR2 from the germline V gene are KGHDR and SFDVKD. The CDR3 sequence is 17 residues long. V was pared by 4 bases and J by 2 bases, with 20 bases between. CDR3 coding DNA: TGTGCCACCAGTGACCCTGGGCCCCGAGGGTGCCCCTACGAGCAGTACGTC. This gives the protein CATSDPGPRGCPYEQYV.

This clonotype was recorded many times. The J gene is TRBJ2-7, the V gene TRBV20-1, with 10 positions matching TRBD1. The V gene's germline CDR1 is DFQATT and CDR2 SNEGSKA (reference sequence). The V segment lost 4 bases and the J segment 5 bases; nucleotides outside the gene matches: 5. This CDR3 is 13 amino acids long. The CDR3 sequence is CSAMGTGVNEQYV. Written as DNA, the CDR3 is TGCAGTGCTATGGGGACAGGGGTCAACGAGCAGTACGTC.

The genes are TRBV18 and TRBJ2-5; D not certain. The length of the CDR3 is 12 residues. V lost 2 bases, J lost 7 bases, and 8 bases lay in between. Germline V gene lookup returns CDR1 KGHSH and CDR2 LQKENI. CDR3 region: CASSPKGWTQYF. The CDR3 DNA reads as TGTGCCAGCTCACCAAAGGGATGGACCCAGTACTTC.